The TCR beta chain under discussion was sequenced for a study of identical twins. From the 5' RACE reads, TCRdb called clonotypes with MiXCR, one entry per CDR3 protein. The table includes about 260,000 distinct CDR3 sequences, around 7% detected once. Trimming removed 2 bases from V and 1 base from J, with 8 bases in between. There are 14 residues in the CDR3. Germline V gene data show CDR1 as SGHVS and CDR2 as FQNEAQ. The study, taken as a whole, reports: Models predicted less out-of-frame TCR alpha sharing in monozygotic twins than was found. Where beta out-of-frame sequences were concerned, excess twin sharing was weaker. There is a chance that invariant MAIT and iNKT cells partially muddied zero-insertion analyses.

In its sample, this clonotype was seen a few times. The antigen is undetermined. These data also formed part of another study, on yellow fever vaccine responses in identical twins.

The chain links TRBV7-8 to TRBJ2-5; D gene uncertain. The specimen sequenced was memory (CD45RO+) T cells sorted from blood. The sequence came from a woman aged 18-29 years in good health. CDR3 in DNA: TGTGCCAGCAGCTTAATGGCAGGCCAAGAGACCCAGTACTTC. Its translation is CASSLMAGQETQYF.